The 29 T cell receptor beta chains given below trace back to one sample, sequenced in a study of blood T cells in healthy people across ages. Through a sample-barcoded 5' primer and a J-beta primer mix, a second PCR was run for 7 to 11 cycles. TCRdb reprocessed the 5' RACE reads via MiXCR and lists one record per CDR3 protein. The table records about a million distinct CDR3 sequences, around two fifths of them present only once. The sample comprised blood. These receptors were taken from a man younger than 35 in good health.

The V and J genes are TRBV20-1 and TRBJ1-2; perhaps TRBD1 as D (6 bases). CDR3 size: 14 residues. Germline loops: CDR1 DFQATT, CDR2 SNEGSKA (reference sequence). Deletions cut 0 bases from V and 1 base from J, with 9 bases between. The CDR3 region has the DNA TGCAGTGCTAGAGATCGGGGACATAACTATGGCTACACCTTC. The encoded protein is CSARDRGHNYGYTF.

V gene TRBV5-1 combines with J gene TRBJ2-2, with D uncertain. CDR1 and CDR2 (germline): SGHRS, YFSETQ. With 5 bases removed from V and 1 base from J, the gap between germline ends came to 6 bases. This CDR3 is built from 13 residues. The CDR3 is CASSQRNTGELFF. The CDR3 region has the DNA TGCGCCAGCAGTCAAAGGAACACCGGGGAGCTGTTTTTT.

This clonotype was recorded once. The chain carries TRBV3-1 and TRBJ1-1; TRBD1 might be the D (6 bases). This CDR3 is built from 13 residues. Germline V lookup: CDR1 LGHDT, CDR2 YNNKEL (reference sequence). Trimming removed 6 bases from V and 6 bases from J, with 14 bases in between. CDR3 loop: CASSTTGSAEAFF. The CDR3 region has the DNA TGTGCCAGCAGTACAACAGGGTCGGCTGAAGCTTTCTTT. Together with reference TRBV3-1 and TRBJ1-1, the CDR3 gives the full variable domain: DTAVSQTPKYLVTQMGNDKSIKCEQNLGHDTMYWYKQDSKKFLKIMFSYNNKELIINETVPNRFSPKSPDKAHLNLHINSLELGDSAVYFCASSTTGSAEAFFGQGTRLTVV.

Only a few counts were recorded for this clonotype. V and J are TRBV29-1 and TRBJ2-1, with D hard to call. Trimming stripped 4 bases from V and 2 bases from J, with 12 bases between. CDR1 and CDR2 from the germline V gene are SQVTM and ANQGSEA. This CDR3 has 14 residues. The CDR3, as DNA: TGCAGCGTTGCCCTTAGATTTGCCTACAATGAGCAGTTCTTC. Its translation is CSVALRFAYNEQFF.

The J gene is TRBJ2-1, the V gene TRBV29-1, with D tentatively TRBD1 or TRBD2 (5 bases each). Deletions cut 5 bases from V and 2 bases from J, with 13 bases between. There are 14 residues in the CDR3. From germline, CDR1 is SQVTM and CDR2 ANQGSEA. The CDR3 here is CSVRDQRAYNEQFF. The CDR3 nucleotides are TGCAGCGTTAGGGACCAGAGGGCCTACAATGAGCAGTTCTTC.

V usage is TRBV4-2 and J usage is TRBJ2-7, with no clear D. The CDR3 is made up of 15 amino acids. The V and J ends lost 1 base and 5 bases respectively, with 15 bases between them. Germline lookup yields CDR1 LGHNA and CDR2 YNFKEQ. The CDR3 loop is CASSQGNSAKDEQYF. The CDR3 DNA sequence: TGTGCCAGCAGCCAAGGGAACAGTGCAAAGGACGAGCAGTACTTC.

The chain is built from TRBV28 and TRBJ2-1, with D perhaps TRBD1 (5 bases). The J call may be faulty, since TRBJ2-7 better matches the DNA end. In germline, CDR1 is MDHEN, CDR2 SYDVKM. The CDR3 contains 16 residues. CDR3: CASSSPTESSYNEQYF. In DNA, the CDR3 is TGTGCCAGCAGTTCGCCGACAGAGAGCTCCTACAATGAGCAGTACTTC.

The J gene is TRBJ1-6, the V gene TRBV6-5; D perhaps matches TRBD1 (5 bases). V was pared by 2 bases and J by 7 bases, with 12 bases between. The CDR3 contains 15 residues. The germline CDR1 and CDR2 sequences are MNHEY and SVGAGI. DNA of the CDR3: TGTGCCAGCAGTTACGGGGCAGGGAAAAATTCACCCCTCCACTTT. Protein product: CASSYGAGKNSPLHF.

This clonotype was detected ten times or more. The chain combines TRBV5-1 with TRBJ2-1; 9 bases align to TRBD2. The CDR3 extends over 16 amino acids. V lost 1 base to trimming and J lost 6 bases; unmatched junction nucleotides: 8. Germline V gene sequence: CDR1 SGHRS, CDR2 YFSETQ. Here the CDR3 DNA reads TGCGCCAGCAGCTTGTCAGTAGCGGGGGCTCTCAATGAGCAGTTCTTC. The encoded protein is CASSLSVAGALNEQFF.

This chain uses TRBV7-9 with TRBJ2-1; no clear D gene. The V end lost 2 bases, the J end lost 8 bases, and 10 bases lay between the germline ends. The germline gives CDR1 SEHNR, CDR2 FQNEAQ (reference sequence). This CDR3 is built from 13 residues. In DNA, the CDR3 is TGTGCCAGCAGCTTATGGTTCCAGGATGAGCAGTTCTTC. Translating gives CASSLWFQDEQFF. Based on the CDR3 plus reference TRBV7-9 and TRBJ2-1, the full variable domain is DTGVSQNPRHKITKRGQNVTFRCDPISEHNRLYWYRQTLGQGPEFLTYFQNEAQLEKSRLLSDRFSAERPKGSFSTLEIQRTEQGDSAMYLCASSLWFQDEQFFGPGTRLTVL.

The V call is TRBV29-1, the J call TRBJ1-1, with TRBD1 as a possible D gene (5 bases). The V gene's germline CDR1 is SQVTM and CDR2 ANQGSEA. The CDR3 covers 12 residues. Trimming left V 7 bases short and J 1 base short, with 10 bases between. The CDR3 DNA sequence: TGCAGCGCACCAGGGAAGAACACTGAAGCTTTCTTT. Protein sequence: CSAPGKNTEAFF.

Of note for this clonotype: An end of the junction differs from the germline gene, which may be a read error. The chain is built from TRBV5-1 and TRBJ2-2; no definite D call. CDR3 length equals 13 residues. The germline V gene encodes CDR1 SGHRS and CDR2 YFSETQ. CDR3 region: CASSRDTTGELFF. Here the CDR3 DNA reads TGTGCCAGCAGCCGAGATACCACCGGGGAGCTGTTTTTT.

Here the CDR3 reads CASSQAIDRGNTEAFF. CDR3 DNA: TGCGCCAGCAGCCAAGCTATAGACAGGGGCAACACTGAAGCTTTCTTT. The chain links TRBV4-1 to TRBJ1-1; 8 bases agree with TRBD1. This CDR3 spans 16 amino acids. Looked up from germline, CDR1 is MGHRA and CDR2 is YSYEKL. Trimming removed 1 base from V and 2 bases from J; junction bases left unmatched: 6.

This clonotype was seen only a few times. The chain's CDR3 is CSAGRGMDEQFF. The CDR3 DNA follows: TGCAGTGCCGGCCGGGGGATGGATGAGCAGTTCTTC. The V call is TRBV20-1, the J call TRBJ2-1; perhaps TRBD2 as D (6 bases). V lost 6 bases to trimming and J lost 8 bases, with 14 bases between them. Per germline, CDR1 DFQATT and CDR2 SNEGSKA (reference sequence). The CDR3 sequence is 12 residues long.

In its sample, this clonotype was seen once. The chain joins TRBV4-1 to TRBJ1-2, with a weak D call TRBD1 (5 bases). The V end lost 1 base, the J end lost 8 bases, and 14 bases lay between the germline ends. The CDR3 has 14 amino acids. The germline V gene encodes CDR1 MGHRA and CDR2 YSYEKL. The CDR3 DNA reads as TGCGCCAGCAGCCAAGTAACAGGTCATCTGGGCTACACCTTC. Protein: CASSQVTGHLGYTF.

This clonotype was counted ten times or more. The chain is built from TRBV6-6 and TRBJ1-2; 8 bases are shared with TRBD1. V shed 5 bases, J shed 12 bases, and the junction held 5 bases outside the gene matches. The CDR3 loop spans 11 amino acids. Germline V gene data show CDR1 as MNHNY and CDR2 as SVGAGI (reference sequence). The DNA of the CDR3 is TGTGCCAGCAGTAAACAGGGGGGGCACACCTTC. This gives the protein CASSKQGGHTF.

The chain couples TRBV2 to TRBJ2-2, with D maybe TRBD2 (6 bases). There are 16 residues in the CDR3. The V end was cut by 3 bases, the J end by 2 bases, with 13 bases between. Germline CDR1 is SNHLY and CDR2 is FYNNEI. The CDR3 sequence: CASSDARGFNTGELFF. The CDR3 DNA sequence: TGTGCCAGCAGTGACGCCCGGGGGTTCAACACCGGGGAGCTGTTTTTT.

The chain is built from TRBV6-5 and TRBJ2-6, with D possibly TRBD1 on 6 matching bases. V was clipped by 2 bases and J by 0 bases, with 11 bases between them. This CDR3 is built from 17 residues. The germline gives CDR1 MNHEY, CDR2 SVGAGI. In DNA form, the CDR3 reads TGTGCCAGCAGTTACAGGACAGCCTCCTCTGGGGCCAACGTCCTGACTTTC. This sequence encodes CASSYRTASSGANVLTF.

The CDR3 protein is CSASVGGGGYNEQYF. The CDR3 nucleotides read TGCAGTGCTAGTGTCGGGGGGGGCGGTTACAATGAGCAGTACTTC. V is TRBV20-1 and J is TRBJ2-7, with 8 bases matching TRBD2. The CDR3 covers 15 residues. The J segment lost 7 bases and the V segment lost 3 bases, leaving 14 bases of the junction unmatched. CDR1 is DFQATT, CDR2 SNEGSKA, per germline (reference sequence).

The CDR3 is CASSFRDIQYF. The CDR3 nucleotides are TGTGCCAGCAGTTTTAGGGACATTCAGTACTTC. The rearrangement links TRBV12-3 or TRBV12-4 to TRBJ2-4; no definite D call. V was cut by 3 bases and J by 8 bases, with 5 bases left in between. This CDR3 region has 11 residues.

This clonotype was found a few times. The chain combines TRBV5-1 with TRBJ1-1; TRBD1 might be the D (5 bases). V was shortened by 6 bases and J by 4 bases, with 19 bases between the two germline ends. CDR3 length: 15 residues. Germline values: CDR1 SGHRS, CDR2 YFSETQ. In DNA form, the CDR3 reads TGCGCCAGCACCAAAAGCCAGGGAGGTGGCACTGAAGCTTTCTTT. Protein sequence: CASTKSQGGGTEAFF.

This sequence joins TRBV6-5 and TRBJ2-7, with 7 nucleotides matching TRBD1. This CDR3 has 14 residues. The junction had 2 bases not matched to a gene; V was cut back by 0 bases and J by 3 bases. The germline CDR1 and CDR2 sequences are MNHEY and SVGAGI. The CDR3 DNA reads as TGTGCCAGCAGTTACTCGGGGACAGACTACGAGCAGTACTTC. Translation: CASSYSGTDYEQYF.

V and J are TRBV20-1 and TRBJ1-1; TRBD1 is a possible D gene (6 bases). The CDR3 sequence is 13 residues long. V shed 3 bases and J shed 5 bases, with 13 bases lying between them. Per the germline V gene, CDR1 is DFQATT and CDR2 is SNEGSKA (reference sequence). The CDR3 protein is CSARLTGRTEAFF. The CDR3 coding sequence is TGCAGTGCTAGGCTAACAGGGAGAACTGAAGCTTTCTTT.

This chain links TRBV27 with TRBJ1-1; D gene unclear. The CDR3 consists of 12 residues. Per germline, CDR1 MNHEY and CDR2 SMNVEV (reference sequence). With 3 bases removed from V and 8 bases from J, the gap between germline ends came to 10 bases. The chain's CDR3 is CASSLRCPEAFF. The CDR3 nucleotides are TGTGCCAGCAGTTTGAGGTGCCCCGAAGCTTTCTTT.

The chain recombines TRBV7-9 with TRBJ2-1; D is unresolved. The V gene lost 3 bases and the J gene lost 2 bases, with 11 bases spanning the gap. In germline, CDR1 is SEHNR, CDR2 FQNEAQ (reference sequence). The CDR3 consists of 15 residues. DNA for the CDR3: TGTGCCAGCAGCTTCATGGGGAAAACCTACAATGAGCAGTTCTTC. It is translated as CASSFMGKTYNEQFF. Full variable domain (outside the CDR3, taken from reference TRBV7-9 and TRBJ2-1): DTGVSQNPRHKITKRGQNVTFRCDPISEHNRLYWYRQTLGQGPEFLTYFQNEAQLEKSRLLSDRFSAERPKGSFSTLEIQRTEQGDSAMYLCASSFMGKTYNEQFFGPGTRLTVL.

The chain is built from TRBV15 and TRBJ2-7; D might be TRBD1 (6 bases). Per germline, CDR1 LNHNV and CDR2 YYDKDF (reference sequence). The CDR3 has 14 residues. V dropped 6 bases and J dropped 7 bases, with 19 bases sitting between them. The CDR3 coding sequence is TGTGCCACCAGTACAGGGACCAATTACAATGAGCAGTACTTC. Residues: CATSTGTNYNEQYF.

V gene TRBV5-1 combines with J gene TRBJ2-5, with D possibly TRBD2 on 7 matching bases. This CDR3 region has 17 residues. Germline-derived CDR1 and CDR2 are SGHRS and YFSETQ. V was shortened by 0 bases and J by 11 bases, with 26 bases between the two germline ends. CDR3 DNA: TGCGCCAGCAGCTTGGATGGGACGGGGGGCACGGTTGGTGAGCAGTACTTC. Amino acids: CASSLDGTGGTVGEQYF.

This chain uses TRBV30 with TRBJ2-1, with 9 bases lining up with TRBD2. Germline CDR1 and CDR2: GTSNPN and SVGIG (reference sequence). The V and J ends lost 2 bases and 6 bases, in that order; junction bases with no gene match: 8. This CDR3 has 15 amino acids. CDR3: CAWSSHGLASNEQFF. CDR3 in DNA: TGTGCCTGGAGTAGCCACGGACTAGCGAGCAATGAGCAGTTCTTC.

This rearrangement joins TRBV2 to TRBJ2-5, with D hard to call. Germline V CDR1 and CDR2: SNHLY, FYNNEI. CDR3 size: 13 residues. The ends were cut back, 1 base at V and 11 bases at J, with 14 bases in the middle. DNA for the CDR3: TGTGCCAGCAGTGAAGGTCTCCGCGATGAGCAGTACTTC. Translation: CASSEGLRDEQYF.